This T cell receptor beta chain was sequenced for a study of shared clonotypes between healthy human individuals. V lost 8 bases and J lost 7; bases outside the gene matches: 13. CDR3 length: 15 residues. CDR1 and CDR2 (germline): MDHEN, SYDVKM. Some clones are missing from TCRdb's copy, which holds only in-frame ones; the method was immunoSEQ multiplex PCR. This repertoire shows about half a million clones, less than 80% found once; its top ten account for 9.5% to 15%. The gene calls are TRBV28 and TRBJ2-1, with 8 bases aligning to TRBD2. The sequenced sample consisted of PBMCs. This TCR was recovered from a woman in her thirties or forties in good health. Some clones in this sample may be carry-over from other donors' samples. The CDR3 DNA reads TGTGCCAGCGCGAGCTCGGGCGGGAGGATAAATGAGCAGTTCTTC. It specifies CASASSGGRINEQFF. The entire variable domain, with the rest obtained from reference TRBV28 and TRBJ2-1, is as follows: DVKVTQSSRYLVKRTGEKVFLECVQDMDHENMFWYRQDPGLGLRLIYFSYDVKMKEKGDIPEGYSVSREKKERFSLILESASTNQTSMYLCASASSGGRINEQFFGPGTRLTVL.